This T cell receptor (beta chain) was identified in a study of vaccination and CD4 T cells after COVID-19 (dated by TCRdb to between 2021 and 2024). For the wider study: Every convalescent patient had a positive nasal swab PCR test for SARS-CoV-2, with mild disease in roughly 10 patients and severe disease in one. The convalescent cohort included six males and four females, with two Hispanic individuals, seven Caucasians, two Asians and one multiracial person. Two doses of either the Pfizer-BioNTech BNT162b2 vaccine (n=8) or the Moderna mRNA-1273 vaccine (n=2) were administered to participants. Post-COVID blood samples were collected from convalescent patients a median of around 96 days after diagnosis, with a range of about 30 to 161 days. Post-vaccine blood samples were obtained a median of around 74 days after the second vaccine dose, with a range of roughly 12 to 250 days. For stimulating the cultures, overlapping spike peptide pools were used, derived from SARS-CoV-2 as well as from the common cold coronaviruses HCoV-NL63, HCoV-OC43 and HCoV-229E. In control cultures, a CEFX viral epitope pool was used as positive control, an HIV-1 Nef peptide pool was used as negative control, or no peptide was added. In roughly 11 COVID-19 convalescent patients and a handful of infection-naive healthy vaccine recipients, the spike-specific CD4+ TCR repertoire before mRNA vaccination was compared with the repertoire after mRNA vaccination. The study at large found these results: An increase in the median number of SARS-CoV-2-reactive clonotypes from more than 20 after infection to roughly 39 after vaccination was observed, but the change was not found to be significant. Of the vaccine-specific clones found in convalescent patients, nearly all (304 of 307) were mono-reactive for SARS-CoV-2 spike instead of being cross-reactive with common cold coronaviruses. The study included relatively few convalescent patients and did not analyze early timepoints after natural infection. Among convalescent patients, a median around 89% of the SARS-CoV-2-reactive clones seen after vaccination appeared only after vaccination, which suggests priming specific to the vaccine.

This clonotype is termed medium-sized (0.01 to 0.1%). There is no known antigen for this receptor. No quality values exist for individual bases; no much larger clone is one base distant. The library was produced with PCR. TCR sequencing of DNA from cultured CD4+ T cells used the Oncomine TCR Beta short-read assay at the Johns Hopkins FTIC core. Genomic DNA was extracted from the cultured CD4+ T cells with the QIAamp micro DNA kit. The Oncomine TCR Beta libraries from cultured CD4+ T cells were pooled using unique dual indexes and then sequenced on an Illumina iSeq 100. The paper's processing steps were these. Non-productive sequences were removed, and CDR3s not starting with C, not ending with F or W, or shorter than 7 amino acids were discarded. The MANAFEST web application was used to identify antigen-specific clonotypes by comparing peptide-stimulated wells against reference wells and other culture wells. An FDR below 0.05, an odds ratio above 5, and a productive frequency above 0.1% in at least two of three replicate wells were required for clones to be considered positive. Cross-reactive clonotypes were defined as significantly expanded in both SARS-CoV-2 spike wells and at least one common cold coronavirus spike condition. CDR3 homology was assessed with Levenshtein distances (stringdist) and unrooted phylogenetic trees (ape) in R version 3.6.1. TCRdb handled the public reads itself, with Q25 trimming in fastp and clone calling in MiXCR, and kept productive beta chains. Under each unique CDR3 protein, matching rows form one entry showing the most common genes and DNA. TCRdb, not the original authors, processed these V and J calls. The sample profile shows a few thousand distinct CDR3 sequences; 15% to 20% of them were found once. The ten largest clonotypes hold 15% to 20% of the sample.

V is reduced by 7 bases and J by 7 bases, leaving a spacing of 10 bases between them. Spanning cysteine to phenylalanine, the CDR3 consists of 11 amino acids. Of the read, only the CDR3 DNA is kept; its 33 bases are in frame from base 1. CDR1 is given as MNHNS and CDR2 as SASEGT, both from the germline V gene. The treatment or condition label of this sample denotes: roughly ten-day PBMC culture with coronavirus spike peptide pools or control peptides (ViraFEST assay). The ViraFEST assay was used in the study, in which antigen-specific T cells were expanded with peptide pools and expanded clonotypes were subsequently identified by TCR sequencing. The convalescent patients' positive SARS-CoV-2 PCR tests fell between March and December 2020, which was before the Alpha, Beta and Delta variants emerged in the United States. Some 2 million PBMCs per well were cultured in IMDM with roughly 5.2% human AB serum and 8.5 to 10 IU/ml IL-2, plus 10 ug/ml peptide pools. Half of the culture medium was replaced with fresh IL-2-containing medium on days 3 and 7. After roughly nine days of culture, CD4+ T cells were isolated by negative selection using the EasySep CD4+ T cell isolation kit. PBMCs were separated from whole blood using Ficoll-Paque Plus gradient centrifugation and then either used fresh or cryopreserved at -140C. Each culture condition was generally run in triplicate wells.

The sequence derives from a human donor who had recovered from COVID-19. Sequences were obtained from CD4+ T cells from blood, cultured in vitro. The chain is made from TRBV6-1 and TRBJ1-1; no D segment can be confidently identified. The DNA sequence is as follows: TGTGCCAGCACGATGGGAGGTGAAGCTTTCTTT. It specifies CASTMGGEAFF.